This T cell receptor beta chain was profiled in a study of T cell responses to AZD1222 COVID-19 vaccine. Produced via immunoSEQ multiplex PCR; TCRdb's table is partial and in-frame only. The table lists around 74,000 clones, 92% of them singletons, with approximately 7% in the top ten. V shed 4 bases and J shed 6 bases, with 12 bases lying between them. CDR1 and CDR2 from the germline V gene are LGHDT and YNNKEL (reference sequence). CDR3 length: 14 residues. V usage is TRBV3-1 (or the pseudogene TRBV3-2) and J usage is TRBJ2-2; D is uncertain. Sequencing was performed on peripheral blood, taken on day 0 of MenACWY control vaccination. The receptor was derived from an adult in good health. In nucleotides, the CDR3 is TGTGCCAGCAGCCCCAATCTGGGCTCCGGGGAGCTGTTTTTT. As protein: CASSPNLGSGELFF.